The sequence of this T cell receptor (beta chain) was determined in a study of post-analysis software for immune sequencing data. The wider study: There were relapsing-remitting, secondary progressive and progressive-relapsing multiple sclerosis among the disease courses included.

The library was made from cDNA and included unique molecular identifiers. The T cell input of roughly 0.9 to 11 million gave a few hundred thousand cDNA molecules. One entry per CDR3 protein results from TCRdb running MiXCR on the PCR reads. This sample has 150,000 to 200,000 distinct CDR3 sequences, with over 25% found just once. Notes on this clonotype: Its target is unknown.

Study conclusions and caveats: Controls had lower frequencies than patients of four or five TRBV segments, which included TRBV5-6, TRBV5-1 and TRBV20-1. Samples from one preparation batch, clustered by F measure, grouped strongly together.

The CDR3 runs to 18 residues. The V and J ends lost 3 bases and 5 bases respectively, with 23 bases between them. This receptor was obtained from a girl between 10 and 17 years old with multiple sclerosis. The sample taken for sequencing was blood. The chain links TRBV12-3 or TRBV12-4 to TRBJ2-1; TRBD1 is a possible D gene (6 bases). CDR3 sequence (DNA): TGTGCCAGCAGTTTTAGTGGCCTCGGACAGCTGGGAGACAATGAGCAGTTCTTC. This gives the protein CASSFSGLGQLGDNEQFF.